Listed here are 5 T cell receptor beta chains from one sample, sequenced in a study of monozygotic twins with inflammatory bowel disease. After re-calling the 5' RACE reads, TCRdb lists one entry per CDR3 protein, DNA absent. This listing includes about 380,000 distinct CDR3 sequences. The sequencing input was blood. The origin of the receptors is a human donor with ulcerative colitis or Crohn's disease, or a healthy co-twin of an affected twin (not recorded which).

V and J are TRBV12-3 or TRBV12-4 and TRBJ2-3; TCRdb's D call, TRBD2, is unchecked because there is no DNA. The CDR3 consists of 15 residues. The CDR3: CASSVSGGLTDTQYF.

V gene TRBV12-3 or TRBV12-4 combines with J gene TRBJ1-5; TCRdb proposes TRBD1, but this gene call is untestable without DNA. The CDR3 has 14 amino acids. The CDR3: CASSFWGRDQPQHF.

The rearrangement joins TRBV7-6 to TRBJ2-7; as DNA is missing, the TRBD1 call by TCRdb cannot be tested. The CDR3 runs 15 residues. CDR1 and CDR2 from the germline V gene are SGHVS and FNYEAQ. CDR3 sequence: CASSMSGGLNTMQYF.

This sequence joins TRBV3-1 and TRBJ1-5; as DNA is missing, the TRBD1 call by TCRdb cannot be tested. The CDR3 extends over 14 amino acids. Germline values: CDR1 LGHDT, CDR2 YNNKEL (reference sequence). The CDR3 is CASSQNGGNQPQHF.

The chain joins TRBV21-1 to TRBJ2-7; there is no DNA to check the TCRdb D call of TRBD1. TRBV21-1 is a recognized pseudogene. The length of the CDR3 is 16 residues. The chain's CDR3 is CASSKRAQDREVEQYF.